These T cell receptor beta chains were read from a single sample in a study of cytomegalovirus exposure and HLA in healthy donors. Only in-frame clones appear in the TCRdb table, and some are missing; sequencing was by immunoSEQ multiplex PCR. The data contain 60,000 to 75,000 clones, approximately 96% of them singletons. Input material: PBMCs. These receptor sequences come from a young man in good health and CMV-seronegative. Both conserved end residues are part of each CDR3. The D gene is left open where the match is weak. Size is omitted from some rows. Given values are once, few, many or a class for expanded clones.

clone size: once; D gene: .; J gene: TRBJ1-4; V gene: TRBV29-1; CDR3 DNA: TGCAGCGTTAACTGGGGAGCAACTAATGAAAAACTGTTTTTT; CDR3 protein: CSVNWGATNEKLFF
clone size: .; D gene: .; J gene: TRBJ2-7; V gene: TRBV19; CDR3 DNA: TGTGCCAGTAGTAGGATCGACAGATCAGACTACGAGCAGTACTTC; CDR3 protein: CASSRIDRSDYEQYF
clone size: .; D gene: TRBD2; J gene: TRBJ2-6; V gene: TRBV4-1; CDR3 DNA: TGCGCCAGCAGCCAAGTTCCTAGCGGGAGGGCACTTGGGGCCAACGTCCTGACTTTC; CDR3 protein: CASSQVPSGRALGANVLTF
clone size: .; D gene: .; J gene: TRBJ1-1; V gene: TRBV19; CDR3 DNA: TGTGCCAGTAGTATGCAGGGAAGCAACACTGAAGCTTTCTTT; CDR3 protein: CASSMQGSNTEAFF
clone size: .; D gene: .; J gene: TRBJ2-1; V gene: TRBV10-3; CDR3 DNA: TGTGCCATCAGTGAGTCGGGAGGCGGGGTCGGGAACAATGAGCAGTTCTTC; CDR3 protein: CAISESGGGVGNNEQFF
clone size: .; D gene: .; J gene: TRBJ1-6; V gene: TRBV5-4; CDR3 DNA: TGTGCCAGCAGTCCCCAAAATAATTCACCCCTCCACTTT; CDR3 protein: CASSPQNNSPLHF
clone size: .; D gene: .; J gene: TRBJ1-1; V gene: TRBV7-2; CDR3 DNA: TGTGCCAGCAGCTCGGTGGGGCGAATAGTATTT; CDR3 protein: CASSSVGRIVF
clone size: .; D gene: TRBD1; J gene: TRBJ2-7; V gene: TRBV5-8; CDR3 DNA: TGTGCCAGCACCGCGGGACAGGGGTGGCACGAGCAGTACTTC; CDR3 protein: CASTAGQGWHEQYF
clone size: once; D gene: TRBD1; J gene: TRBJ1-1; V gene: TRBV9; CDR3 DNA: TGTGCCTCAGCCGGGACAGGAGGGACTGAAGCTTTCTTT; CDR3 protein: CASAGTGGTEAFF
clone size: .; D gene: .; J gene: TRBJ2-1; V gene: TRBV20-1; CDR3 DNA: TGCAGTGCTAGCGGCTACAATGAGCAGTTCTTC; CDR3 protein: CSASGYNEQFF
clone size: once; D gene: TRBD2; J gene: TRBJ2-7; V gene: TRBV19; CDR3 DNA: TGTGCCAGTAGTATTACTGCGGGAGGAGCATGGGAGCAGTACTTC; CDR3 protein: CASSITAGGAWEQYF
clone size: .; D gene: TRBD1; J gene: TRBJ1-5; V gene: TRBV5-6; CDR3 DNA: TGTGCCAGCAGCTTAGCGGACAGGGGGTCTGATCAGCCCCAGCATTTT; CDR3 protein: CASSLADRGSDQPQHF
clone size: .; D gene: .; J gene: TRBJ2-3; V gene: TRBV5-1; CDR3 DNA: TGCGCCAGCAGCCAGGGAGATACGCAGTATTTT; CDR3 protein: CASSQGDTQYF
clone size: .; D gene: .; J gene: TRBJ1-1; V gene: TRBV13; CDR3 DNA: TGTGCCAGCAGCTTCGGTAGGTGGGGGCAGAACACTGAAGCTTTCTTT; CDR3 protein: CASSFGRWGQNTEAFF
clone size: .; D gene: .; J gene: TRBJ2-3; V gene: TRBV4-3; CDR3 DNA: TGCGCCAGCAGCCAAGACGCGGGATCGGGCACAGATACGCAGTATTTT; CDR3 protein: CASSQDAGSGTDTQYF
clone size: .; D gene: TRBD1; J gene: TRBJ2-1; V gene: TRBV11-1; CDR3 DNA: TGTGCCAGCAGCTTGGGCCGGGACAGATACAATGAGCAGTTCTTC; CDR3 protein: CASSLGRDRYNEQFF
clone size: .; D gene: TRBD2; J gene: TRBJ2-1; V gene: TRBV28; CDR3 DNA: TGTGCCAGCAGCCGTCGGGCTAGACTAGCCCTTCGGAACAATGAGCAGTTCTTC; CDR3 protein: CASSRRARLALRNNEQFF
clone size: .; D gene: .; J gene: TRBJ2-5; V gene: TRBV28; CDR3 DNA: TGTGCCAGCAGTTTAGCGCGGACAGACCAAGAGACCCAGTACTTC; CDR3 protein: CASSLARTDQETQYF
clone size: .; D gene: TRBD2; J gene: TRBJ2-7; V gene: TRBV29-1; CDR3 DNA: TGCAGCGTCGTTTTAGCGGGAGGGCCCTCCTACGAGCAGTACTTC; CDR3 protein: CSVVLAGGPSYEQYF
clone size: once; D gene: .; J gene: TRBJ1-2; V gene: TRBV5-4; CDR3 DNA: TGTGCCAGCAGCGGCCTCGCGGGCGCGTCTGGCTATGGCTACACCTTC; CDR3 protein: CASSGLAGASGYGYTF
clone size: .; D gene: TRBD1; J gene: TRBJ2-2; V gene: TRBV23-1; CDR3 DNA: TGCGCCAGCAGTCCCCCATCGGGGACAGACGAAAACACCGGGGAGCTGTTTTTT; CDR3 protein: CASSPPSGTDENTGELFF
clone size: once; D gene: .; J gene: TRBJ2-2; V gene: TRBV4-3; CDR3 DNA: TGCGCCAGCAGCCAGGAAGGGCGGACAAACACCGGGGAGCTGTTTTTT; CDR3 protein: CASSQEGRTNTGELFF
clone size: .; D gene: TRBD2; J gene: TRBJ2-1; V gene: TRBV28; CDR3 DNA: TGTGCCAGCAGTACCTGGGACGTCGTCGTTGGGAGGGCCCAATGGAATGAGCAGTTCTTC; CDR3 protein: CASSTWDVVVGRAQWNEQFF
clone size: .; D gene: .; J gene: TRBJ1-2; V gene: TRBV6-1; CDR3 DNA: TGTGCCAGCAGGAGGGACTATGGCTACACCTTC; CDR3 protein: CASRRDYGYTF
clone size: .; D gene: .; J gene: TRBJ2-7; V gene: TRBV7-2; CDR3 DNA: TGTGCCAGCAGCTTAGGCAGGAACTACGAGCAGTACTTC; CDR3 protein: CASSLGRNYEQYF
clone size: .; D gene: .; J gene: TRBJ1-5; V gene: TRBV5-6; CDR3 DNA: TGTGCCAGCAGCTCGTTGGACAGCCCACGCCAGCCCCAGCATTTT; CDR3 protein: CASSSLDSPRQPQHF
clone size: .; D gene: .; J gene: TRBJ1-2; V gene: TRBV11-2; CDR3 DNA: TGTGCCAGCAGCTTAGCTGCAGGAAATAACTATGGCTACACCTTC; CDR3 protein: CASSLAAGNNYGYTF
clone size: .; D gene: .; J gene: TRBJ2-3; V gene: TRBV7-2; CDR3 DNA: TGTGCCAGCAGCCCCCTAGTTTATACGCAGTATTTT; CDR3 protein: CASSPLVYTQYF
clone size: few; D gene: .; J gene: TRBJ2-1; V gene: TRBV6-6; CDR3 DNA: TGTGCCAGCAGTCCCGGGGACATACCCTACAATGAGCAGTTCTTC; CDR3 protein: CASSPGDIPYNEQFF
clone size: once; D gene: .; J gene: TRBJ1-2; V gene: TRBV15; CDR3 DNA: TGTGCCACCAGCAGAGACAGGGATCCTCCCTATGGCTACACCTTC; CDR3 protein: CATSRDRDPPYGYTF
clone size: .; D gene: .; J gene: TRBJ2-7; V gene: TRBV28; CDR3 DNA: TGTGCCAGCGACAGCAGCTCCTACGAGCAGTACTTC; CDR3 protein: CASDSSSYEQYF
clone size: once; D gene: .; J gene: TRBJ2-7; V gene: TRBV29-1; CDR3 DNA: TGCAGCGTTGAAGCCGAGGGAACACAGTACTTC; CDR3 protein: CSVEAEGTQYF
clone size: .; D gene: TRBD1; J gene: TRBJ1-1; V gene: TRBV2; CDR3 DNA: TGTGCCAGCAGACCTTCAGGGGGTGAAGCTTTCTTT; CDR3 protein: CASRPSGGEAFF
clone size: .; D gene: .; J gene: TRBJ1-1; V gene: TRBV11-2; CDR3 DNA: TGTGCCAGCAGCTCGTTACAGGGGAACACTGAAGCTTTCTTT; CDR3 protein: CASSSLQGNTEAFF
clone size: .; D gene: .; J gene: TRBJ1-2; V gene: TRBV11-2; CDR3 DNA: TGTGCCAGCAGCTTTGAGGGTAATGGCTACACCTTC; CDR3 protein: CASSFEGNGYTF
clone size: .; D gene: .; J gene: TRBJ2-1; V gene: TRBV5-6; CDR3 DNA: TGTGCCAGCAGCTCGTTAGCTCGCTCCTACAATGAGCAGTTCTTC; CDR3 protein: CASSSLARSYNEQFF
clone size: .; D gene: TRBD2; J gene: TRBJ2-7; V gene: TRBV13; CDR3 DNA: TGTGCCAGCAGCTCAGGGACTAGCGGGAGTTTCTACGAGCAGTACTTC; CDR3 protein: CASSSGTSGSFYEQYF